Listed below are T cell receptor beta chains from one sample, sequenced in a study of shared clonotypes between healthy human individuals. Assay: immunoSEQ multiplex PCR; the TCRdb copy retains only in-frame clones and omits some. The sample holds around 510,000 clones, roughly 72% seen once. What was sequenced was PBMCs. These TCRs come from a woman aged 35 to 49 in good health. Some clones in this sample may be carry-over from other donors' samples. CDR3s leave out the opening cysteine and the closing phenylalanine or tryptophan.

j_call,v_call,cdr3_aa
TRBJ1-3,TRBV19,ASSPVGGGNTIY
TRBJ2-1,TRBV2,ASSDSSRNKQF
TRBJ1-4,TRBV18,ASSPRENEKLF
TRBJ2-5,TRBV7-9,ASSAHLAGRGETQY
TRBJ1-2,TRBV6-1,ASRGDRGLGGYT
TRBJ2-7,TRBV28,ASSLGLAGGRAYEQY
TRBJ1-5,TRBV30,AWSVGQARGSEPQH
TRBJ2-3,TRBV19,ASSGRDPGPTDTQY
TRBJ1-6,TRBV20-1,SAQGTPLH
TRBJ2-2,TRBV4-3,ASSIRTSGEGGELF
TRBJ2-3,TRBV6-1,ASRELPPGLGGDTDTQY
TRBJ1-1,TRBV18,ASSEQPNTEAF
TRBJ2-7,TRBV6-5,ASSLDRVPYEQY
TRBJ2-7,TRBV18,ASSPRVDEQY
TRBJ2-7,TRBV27,ASSLNRDRASYEQY
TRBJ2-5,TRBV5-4,ASSLYGEQETQY
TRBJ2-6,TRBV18,ASSPAGTGGSGANVLT